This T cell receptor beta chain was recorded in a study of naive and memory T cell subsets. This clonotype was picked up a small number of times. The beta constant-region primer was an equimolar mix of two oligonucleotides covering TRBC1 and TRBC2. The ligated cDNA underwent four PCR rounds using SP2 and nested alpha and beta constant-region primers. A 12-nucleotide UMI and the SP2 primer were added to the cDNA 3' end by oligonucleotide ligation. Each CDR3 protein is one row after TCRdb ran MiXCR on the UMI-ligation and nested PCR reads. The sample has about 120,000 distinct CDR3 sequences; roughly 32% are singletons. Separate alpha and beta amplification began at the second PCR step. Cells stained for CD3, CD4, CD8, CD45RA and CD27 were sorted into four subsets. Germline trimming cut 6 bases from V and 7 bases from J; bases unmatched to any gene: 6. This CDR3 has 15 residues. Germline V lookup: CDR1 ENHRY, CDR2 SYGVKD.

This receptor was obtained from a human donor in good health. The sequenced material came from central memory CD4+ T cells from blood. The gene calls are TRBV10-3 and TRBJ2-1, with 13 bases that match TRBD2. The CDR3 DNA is TGTGCCATCAGCTTGGGACTAGCGGGGAAAAATGAGCAGTTCTTC. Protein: CAISLGLAGKNEQFF.